The 19 T cell receptor beta chains listed next were all sequenced from one sample in a study of early stage breast cancer tumors. Clones were read by immunoSEQ multiplex PCR, and TCRdb kept only the in-frame ones, dropping some. The sample carries under 35,000 clones, approximately 84% recorded once. Sequenced input: blood. These receptors all stem from a person between 50 and 60 years old with breast cancer.

The V call is TRBV30, the J call TRBJ2-5, with D unclear. The V gene lost 2 bases and the J gene lost 4 bases, with 2 bases spanning the gap. Germline values: CDR1 GTSNPN, CDR2 SVGIG (reference sequence). This CDR3 has 10 residues. CDR3: CAWSRETQYF. CDR3 nucleotides: TGTGCCTGGAGTAGAGAGACCCAGTACTTC. Variable domain in full (rest from reference TRBV30 and TRBJ2-5): SQTIHQWPATLVQPVGSPLSLECTVEGTSNPNLYWYRQAAGRGLQLLFYSVGIGQISSEVPQNLSASRPQDRQFILSSKKLLLSDSGFYLCAWSRETQYFGPGTRLLVL.

The chain has TRBV5-1 and TRBJ2-2; D is ambiguous. The germline V gene encodes CDR1 SGHRS and CDR2 YFSETQ. The CDR3 extends over 14 amino acids. Between the trimmed V and J ends, which lost 0 bases and 0 bases, there was a span of 3 bases. The DNA for the CDR3 is TGCGCCAGCAGCTTGGGATCGAACACCGGGGAGCTGTTTTTT. This encodes CASSLGSNTGELFF.

The chain employs TRBV7-9 and TRBJ1-1; D unclear. Germline V gene sequence: CDR1 SEHNR, CDR2 FQNEAQ (reference sequence). The CDR3 is made up of 15 amino acids. Trimming stripped 1 base from V and 4 bases from J, with 13 bases between. The CDR3 protein is CASSLGPTLGTEAFF. The CDR3 DNA follows: TGTGCCAGCAGCTTAGGGCCCACCCTCGGCACTGAAGCTTTCTTT.

The genes are TRBV7-9 and TRBJ2-3; D gene ambiguous. This CDR3 region has 12 residues. Trimming removed 5 bases from V and 6 bases from J, with 9 bases in between. Per the germline V gene, CDR1 is SEHNR and CDR2 is FQNEAQ (reference sequence). CDR3 sequence reads: CASSPAEDTQYF. In DNA, the CDR3 is TGTGCCAGCAGCCCAGCCGAGGATACGCAGTATTTT. The full variable domain, rest sourced from reference TRBV7-9 and TRBJ2-3, is DTGVSQNPRHKITKRGQNVTFRCDPISEHNRLYWYRQTLGQGPEFLTYFQNEAQLEKSRLLSDRFSAERPKGSFSTLEIQRTEQGDSAMYLCASSPAEDTQYFGPGTRLTVL.

Only a few counts were recorded for this clone. The gene calls are TRBV30 and TRBJ2-1; TRBD2 aligns across 7 bases. V dropped 7 bases and J dropped 2; count of bases not matched to a gene: 5. The V gene's germline CDR1 is GTSNPN and CDR2 SVGIG (reference sequence). The CDR3 runs 13 residues. DNA of the CDR3: TGTGCCTTAGAGCGGGATGCCTACAATGAGCAGTTCTTC. As protein: CALERDAYNEQFF.

This clone was recorded only once. The genes are TRBV5-1 and TRBJ1-2; the D gene is possibly TRBD1 (5 bases). There are 15 residues in the CDR3. CDR1 and CDR2 (germline): SGHRS, YFSETQ. With 0 bases removed from V and 7 bases from J, the gap between germline ends came to 16 bases. In DNA form, the CDR3 reads TGCGCCAGCAGCTTGGATCCCGGCGGGGGTTTTGGCTACACCTTC. Its protein is CASSLDPGGGFGYTF.

The V gene is TRBV7-2, the J gene TRBJ2-1; no reliable D call. The CDR3 sequence is 12 residues long. Germline-derived CDR1 and CDR2 are SGHTA and FQGNSA. Between the trimmed V and J ends, which lost 5 bases and 9 bases, there was a span of 11 bases. CDR3 DNA: TGTGCCAGCAGCCCTGGGCCGGGTGAGCAGTTCTTC. This translates into CASSPGPGEQFF.

The chain is built from TRBV28 and TRBJ1-1; D is possibly TRBD1 (6 bases). The CDR3 runs 15 residues. Germline V gene sequence: CDR1 MDHEN, CDR2 SYDVKM. Between the trimmed V and J ends, which lost 6 bases and 1 base, there was a span of 15 bases. The CDR3 DNA sequence: TGTGCCAGCAGCACAAACAGGGTGGGGAACACTGAAGCTTTCTTT. It is translated as CASSTNRVGNTEAFF.

This clone was found once. The chain links TRBV6-1 to TRBJ2-3; D gene unclear. Trimming stripped 5 bases from V and 1 base from J, with 10 bases between. Germline V CDR1 and CDR2: MNHNS, SASEGT. The CDR3 loop spans 14 amino acids. CDR3 bases: TGTGCCAGCAGTCCCCACTCGGGCACAGATACGCAGTATTTT. Encoded protein: CASSPHSGTDTQYF.

This clone appeared a single time. The genes are TRBV7-9 and TRBJ2-7; D is unresolved. The CDR3 runs 12 residues. Germline V gives CDR1 SEHNR, CDR2 FQNEAQ (reference sequence). Trimming removed 3 bases from V and 5 bases from J, with 8 bases in between. The CDR3 sequence is CASSFGFHEQYF. The CDR3 coding sequence is TGTGCCAGCAGCTTCGGGTTCCACGAGCAGTACTTC.

The chain couples TRBV5-5 to TRBJ1-3; TRBD1 aligns across 9 bases. The CDR3 loop spans 15 amino acids. V dropped 2 bases and J dropped 5; count of bases not matched to a gene: 5. The germline gives CDR1 SGHKS, CDR2 YYEKEE (reference sequence). This CDR3 reads CASSFRGQGRNTIYF. The CDR3 DNA is TGTGCCAGCAGCTTCCGGGGACAGGGCAGAAACACCATATATTTT.

The chain carries TRBV5-5 and TRBJ1-6; D possibly corresponds to TRBD1 (6 bases). CDR3 length equals 14 residues. CDR1 is SGHKS and CDR2 is YYEKEE in the germline V gene (reference sequence). V was clipped by 4 bases and J by 6 bases, with 11 bases between them. In DNA, the CDR3 is TGTGCCAGCAGCCCGGGGGCCGGTAATTCACCCCTCCACTTT. Translation gives CASSPGAGNSPLHF. Complete variable domain (other parts from reference TRBV5-5 and TRBJ1-6): DAGVTQSPTHLIKTRGQQVTLRCSPISGHKSVSWYQQVLGQGPQFIFQYYEKEERGRGNFPDRFSARQFPNYSSELNVNALLLGDSALYLCASSPGAGNSPLHFGNGTRLTVT.

The V gene is TRBV11-1, the J gene TRBJ1-1; TRBD1 aligns across 7 bases. V lost 6 bases and J lost 2; bases outside the gene matches: 6. CDR1 SGHAT and CDR2 FQDESV come from the germline V gene (reference sequence). CDR3 length equals 14 residues. The CDR3 sequence: CASRYRDSNTEAFF. The CDR3 nucleotides are TGTGCCAGCAGATATCGGGACAGTAACACTGAAGCTTTCTTT.

This clone was seen just once. The chain couples TRBV5-1 to TRBJ1-5; D not resolved. This CDR3 contains 14 residues. Germline V gene lookup returns CDR1 SGHRS and CDR2 YFSETQ. Trimming took 0 bases from V and 6 from J, leaving 10 bases between them. CDR3 DNA: TGCGCCAGCAGCTTGGTCGGGATTGGTCAGCCCCAGCATTTT. Translation gives CASSLVGIGQPQHF.

The chain has TRBV9 and TRBJ2-1, with D possibly matching TRBD1 (7 bases). The CDR3 covers 13 residues. The germline V gene has CDR1 SGDLS and CDR2 YYNGEE. V dropped 3 bases and J dropped 8 bases, with 12 bases sitting between them. The CDR3 reads CASSGQGGYEQFF. CDR3 bases: TGTGCCAGCAGCGGACAGGGAGGCTATGAGCAGTTCTTC. Using reference TRBV9 and TRBJ2-1 for the parts outside the CDR3, the full variable domain is DSGVTQTPKHLITATGQRVTLRCSPRSGDLSVYWYQQSLDQGLQFLIQYYNGEERAKGNILERFSAQQFPDLHSELNLSSLELGDSALYFCASSGQGGYEQFFGPGTRLTVL.

V gene TRBV13 combines with J gene TRBJ2-1; 9 nucleotides match TRBD1. V trimming: 6 bases; J trimming: 0 bases; junction bases outside the gene matches: 9. CDR3 length: 17 amino acids. CDR1 is PRHDT, CDR2 FYEKMQ, per germline (reference sequence). DNA of the CDR3: TGTGCCAGCAGTTATATGAGGGGACAGGGCTCCTACAATGAGCAGTTCTTC. Residues: CASSYMRGQGSYNEQFF.

The chain employs TRBV2 and TRBJ1-4; D call uncertain. Trimming removed 7 bases at V and 5 bases at J, with 17 bases between. CDR3 length: 15 residues. Germline V CDR1 and CDR2: SNHLY, FYNNEI. This chain's CDR3 is CASMKRAQINEKLFF. DNA of the CDR3: TGTGCCAGCATGAAGAGGGCCCAGATAAATGAAAAACTGTTTTTT.

V usage is TRBV10-2 and J usage is TRBJ2-5; D call uncertain. Germline loops: CDR1 WSHSY, CDR2 SAAADI. With 2 bases removed from V and 6 bases from J, the gap between germline ends came to 10 bases. CDR3 size: 13 residues. The CDR3 loop reads CASSEPGKKTQYF. The CDR3, as DNA: TGCGCCAGCAGTGAGCCAGGAAAAAAGACCCAGTACTTC.

J is TRBJ2-2 and V is TRBV11-3; D is possibly TRBD2 (6 bases). Germline CDR1 reads SGHNT; CDR2 reads YENEEA. CDR3 length equals 17 residues. Trimming took off 3 bases at V and 0 bases at J, with 14 bases between the two ends. In DNA, the CDR3 is TGTGCCAGCAGCTTGAACTTAGGCGGGACGAACACCGGGGAGCTGTTTTTT. It translates to CASSLNLGGTNTGELFF.